These 10 T cell receptor beta chains share one sample of origin, sequenced in a study of cytomegalovirus exposure and HLA in healthy donors. Sequencing used immunoSEQ multiplex PCR; TCRdb keeps in-frame clones, though not all of them. The repertoire includes about 120,000 clones, 88% of them detected once, and about 6.3% sits in the top ten. Sequencing used PBMCs. The source of these receptors is a woman younger than 30 in good health and CMV-seropositive.

This clone was found once. The genes are TRBV11-2 and TRBJ1-1; no clear D. The CDR3 totals 14 residues. V was pared by 1 base and J by 1 base, with 7 bases between. Germline assignment: CDR1 SGHAT and CDR2 FQNNGV. In nucleotides, the CDR3 is TGTGCCAGCAGCTTAGGACTTCAGAACACTGAAGCTTTCTTT. Its translation is CASSLGLQNTEAFF. Supplemented by reference TRBV11-2 and TRBJ1-1, the full variable domain reads EAGVAQSPRYKIIEKRQSVAFWCNPISGHATLYWYQQILGQGPKLLIQFQNNGVVDDSQLPKDRFSAERLKGVDSTLKIQPAKLEDSAVYLCASSLGLQNTEAFFGQGTRLTVV.

This clone was detected only once. The chain carries TRBV19 and TRBJ2-7; D unresolved. Trimming pared 1 base from V and 2 bases from J, leaving 15 bases between. Germline V gene sequence: CDR1 LNHDA, CDR2 SQIVND (reference sequence). The CDR3 is made up of 16 amino acids. Here the CDR3 reads CASSIGGGIPTYEQYF. For the CDR3, the DNA is TGTGCCAGTAGTATAGGCGGCGGTATCCCCACCTACGAGCAGTACTTC.

V gene TRBV30 combines with J gene TRBJ1-1, with a possible D match to TRBD1 (6 bases). V was cut by 2 bases and J by 6 bases, with 25 bases left in between. The CDR3 is made up of 17 amino acids. CDR1 and CDR2 from the germline V gene are GTSNPN and SVGIG (reference sequence). The CDR3 coding sequence is TGTGCCTGGAGTAATACTAACAGGGTTGATGTTTCCGCTGAAGCTTTCTTT. Protein: CAWSNTNRVDVSAEAFF.

The V gene is TRBV4-1, the J gene TRBJ2-4, with TRBD2 identical over 13 bases. V shed 0 bases and J 8 bases; nucleotides not matched to a gene: 4. Germline V gene data show CDR1 as MGHRA and CDR2 as YSYEKL. This CDR3 comprises 16 residues. This chain's CDR3 is CASSQDGLAGVDIQYF. CDR3 bases: TGCGCCAGCAGCCAAGATGGACTAGCGGGAGTGGACATTCAGTACTTC.

The chain couples TRBV9 to TRBJ1-2, with no clear D. V gave up 2 bases and J gave up 0 bases, with 11 bases separating them. Germline CDR1 is SGDLS and CDR2 is YYNGEE. CDR3 length equals 15 residues. The CDR3 DNA reads TGTGCCAGCAGCGTGACTCCCTCAGCTAACTATGGCTACACCTTC. Protein sequence: CASSVTPSANYGYTF.

This clone appeared a single time. The rearrangement uses TRBV10-3 and TRBJ2-2, with a possible D match to TRBD1 (5 bases). This CDR3 comprises 16 residues. V lost 6 bases and J lost 0, with 14 bases in between. The V gene's germline CDR1 is ENHRY and CDR2 SYGVKD. The CDR3, as DNA: TGTGCCATCAGCCAACTGACAGAGTCGAACACCGGGGAGCTGTTTTTT. The encoded protein is CAISQLTESNTGELFF.

This clone was recorded once. This sequence joins TRBV10-3 and TRBJ1-1; a possible D gene is TRBD1 (5 bases). The CDR3 covers 13 residues. The V end was cut by 6 bases, the J end by 7 bases, with 15 bases between. The germline V gene encodes CDR1 ENHRY and CDR2 SYGVKD. The CDR3 protein is CAIRDLREGEAFF. The DNA for the CDR3 is TGTGCCATCAGGGACCTCAGGGAAGGTGAAGCTTTCTTT.

The chain has TRBV2 and TRBJ1-1, with D perhaps TRBD1 (6 bases). The CDR3 is 14 residues long. Germline V lookup: CDR1 SNHLY, CDR2 FYNNEI. Trimming stripped 7 bases from V and 3 bases from J, with 15 bases between. CDR3 in DNA: TGTGCCAGCACCCCAAACAGGGTGTACACTGAAGCTTTCTTT. This translates into CASTPNRVYTEAFF. Filled out from reference TRBV2 and TRBJ1-1, the complete variable domain reads EPEVTQTPSHQVTQMGQEVILRCVPISNHLYFYWYRQILGQKVEFLVSFYNNEISEKSEIFDDQFSVERPDGSNFTLKIRSTKLEDSAMYFCASTPNRVYTEAFFGQGTRLTVV.

The chain joins TRBV5-1 to TRBJ2-7; tentatively, D is TRBD1 (6 bases). The CDR3 runs 17 residues. Trimming shortened V by 1 base and J by 2 bases, and 19 bases separated the two germline ends. CDR1 is SGHRS and CDR2 is YFSETQ in the germline V gene. CDR3 nucleotides: TGCGCCAGCAGCTTGTCCCGTACAGGGAGAGTACCCTACGAGCAGTACTTC. Its translation is CASSLSRTGRVPYEQYF.

J is TRBJ2-7 and V is TRBV27; D unclear. V shed 3 bases and J shed 6 bases, with 15 bases lying between them. Germline V gene lookup returns CDR1 MNHEY and CDR2 SMNVEV (reference sequence). The CDR3 has 14 amino acids. CDR3 in amino acids: CASSFGHGSSEQYF. For the CDR3, the DNA is TGTGCCAGCAGTTTTGGGCACGGCAGTAGCGAGCAGTACTTC.